This TCR beta chain appears in the sequencing data of a study of blood T cell repertoires in COVID-19. Overall study context: T cells, B-cell-depleted T cells, or PBMCs supplied cDNA or gDNA.

V lost 1 base and J lost 11, with 11 bases in between. The CDR3 is 12 residues long. The germline gives CDR1 SGHAT, CDR2 FQNNGV. Per the original data handling: Reference gene primer amplification yielded estimated nucleated cell counts. The repertoire was sequenced with immunoSEQ multiplex PCR; TCRdb's copy has only in-frame clones and lacks some. From that table come the V and J calls and clone size; the DNA was used to work out D and trimming. This sample has about 200,000 clones; around 83% occur once, and the top ten carry 4.9%. The material sequenced was peripheral blood. This clonotype was sampled from a woman of 80 years or more with acute or convalescent COVID-19. J is TRBJ1-1 and V is TRBV11-2; D is unresolved. The CDR3 coding sequence is TGTGCCAGCAGCTTAGTCCCGAGGTTGGCTTTCTTT. Encoded protein: CASSLVPRLAFF.